A selection of T cell receptor beta chains follows, all from one sample in a study of cytomegalovirus exposure and HLA in healthy donors. Data came from immunoSEQ multiplex PCR; TCRdb stores just in-frame clones and leaves some out. The sample includes about 180,000 clones, 65% to 85% of them seen just once. Sequences were obtained from PBMCs. These receptors came from a boy between 2 and 10 years old in good health and CMV-seronegative. Both conserved end residues are part of each CDR3. A D gene is named only where the DNA matches it firmly. A clone size is listed for some rows: how often the clone was seen (once, few, many), or a class if it is expanded.

cdr3_nt: TGTGCCAGCAGCTTATACCAGCAAGAGACCCAGTACTTC
cdr3_aa: CASSLYQQETQYF
clone_size: few
j_call: TRBJ2-5
v_call: TRBV7-9
d_call: -

cdr3_nt: TGTGCCAGCAGTTTATACGGCAGCGGGCGCTCCGAGCAGTACTTC
cdr3_aa: CASSLYGSGRSEQYF
clone_size: once
j_call: TRBJ2-7
v_call: TRBV27
d_call: -

cdr3_nt: TGTGCCTTCAGGGACAGGGGGTACGAGCAGTACTTC
cdr3_aa: CAFRDRGYEQYF
clone_size: -
j_call: TRBJ2-7
v_call: TRBV30
d_call: TRBD1

cdr3_nt: TGTGCCAGCAGTGTTGTGACATACACTGAAGCTTTCTTT
cdr3_aa: CASSVVTYTEAFF
clone_size: -
j_call: TRBJ1-1
v_call: TRBV6-1
d_call: -

cdr3_nt: TGTGCCTGGTTACCCGGGACTATAACCGGGGAGCTGTTTTTT
cdr3_aa: CAWLPGTITGELFF
clone_size: -
j_call: TRBJ2-2
v_call: TRBV30
d_call: TRBD2

cdr3_nt: TGTGCCACCAGCAGAGGACAGGGTATAAAGACCCAGTACTTC
cdr3_aa: CATSRGQGIKTQYF
clone_size: -
j_call: TRBJ2-5
v_call: TRBV15
d_call: TRBD1

cdr3_nt: TGCGCCAGCAGCGGGGACAAGGAAGGATCACCCCTCCACTTT
cdr3_aa: CASSGDKEGSPLHF
clone_size: -
j_call: TRBJ1-6
v_call: TRBV4-3
d_call: -

cdr3_nt: TGTGCCAGCAGTTTTCAGGGAACTGAAGCTTTCTTT
cdr3_aa: CASSFQGTEAFF
clone_size: -
j_call: TRBJ1-1
v_call: TRBV6-9
d_call: -

cdr3_nt: TGCGCCAGCAGCCAAGATGACAGAGGAGAGAACAGGGATTCACCCCTCCACTTT
cdr3_aa: CASSQDDRGENRDSPLHF
clone_size: -
j_call: TRBJ1-6
v_call: TRBV4-3
d_call: -

cdr3_nt: TGTGCCAGCAGCTTGTTAGGGGGATTTTGGGGCACCTACGAGCAGTACTTC
cdr3_aa: CASSLLGGFWGTYEQYF
clone_size: few
j_call: TRBJ2-7
v_call: TRBV5-6
d_call: -

cdr3_nt: TGTGCCAGCAGAAGGACAGGGAAAAACATTCAGTACTTC
cdr3_aa: CASRRTGKNIQYF
clone_size: -
j_call: TRBJ2-4
v_call: TRBV28
d_call: TRBD1

cdr3_nt: TGTGCTAGTGGTTTCGGACTGACCTATTACGAGCAGTACTTC
cdr3_aa: CASGFGLTYYEQYF
clone_size: -
j_call: TRBJ2-7
v_call: TRBV12-5
d_call: -

cdr3_nt: TGTGCCAGCAGCTTAGGACTAGCGGGAGCAGATACGCAGTATTTT
cdr3_aa: CASSLGLAGADTQYF
clone_size: -
j_call: TRBJ2-3
v_call: TRBV7-3
d_call: TRBD2

cdr3_nt: TGTGCCAGCAGACCAACAGGGTCGGGCTATGGCTACACCTTC
cdr3_aa: CASRPTGSGYGYTF
clone_size: -
j_call: TRBJ1-2
v_call: TRBV7-9
d_call: -

cdr3_nt: TGTGCCAGCAGCGTAGCCGACTACTCCTACGAGCAGTACTTC
cdr3_aa: CASSVADYSYEQYF
clone_size: -
j_call: TRBJ2-7
v_call: TRBV9
d_call: -

cdr3_nt: TGTGCCTGGGGTGTATTGACAGACCATGGCTACACCTTC
cdr3_aa: CAWGVLTDHGYTF
clone_size: -
j_call: TRBJ1-2
v_call: TRBV30
d_call: -

cdr3_nt: TGTGCCTGGAGTGCCGGGACTAGCTCCTACAATGAGCAGTTCTTC
cdr3_aa: CAWSAGTSSYNEQFF
clone_size: once
j_call: TRBJ2-1
v_call: TRBV30
d_call: TRBD2

cdr3_nt: TGTGCCTGGGTTAAGGGGGGGTCCGGGAACTATGGCTACACCTTC
cdr3_aa: CAWVKGGSGNYGYTF
clone_size: -
j_call: TRBJ1-2
v_call: TRBV30
d_call: -

cdr3_nt: TGCGCCACCCGGGAGATCGGTTTCGATGAGCAGTTCTTC
cdr3_aa: CATREIGFDEQFF
clone_size: -
j_call: TRBJ2-1
v_call: TRBV6-5
d_call: -

cdr3_nt: TGTGCTAGCAGCGCTGGGACTAGCGGGATTTACGAGCAGTACTTC
cdr3_aa: CASSAGTSGIYEQYF
clone_size: -
j_call: TRBJ2-7
v_call: TRBV7-7
d_call: TRBD2

cdr3_nt: TGTGCCACCAGCAGGGGCAACCAGGAGTTCTTC
cdr3_aa: CATSRGNQEFF
clone_size: once
j_call: TRBJ2-1
v_call: TRBV15
d_call: -

cdr3_nt: TGCGCCAGCAGTCAAGACCGACCACAGGGTCTCTGTAGAGAGACCCAGTACTTC
cdr3_aa: CASSQDRPQGLCRETQYF
clone_size: -
j_call: TRBJ2-5
v_call: TRBV23-1
d_call: -

cdr3_nt: TGTGCCAGTATCGGGGAGGGAAACACCGGGGAGCTGTTTTTT
cdr3_aa: CASIGEGNTGELFF
clone_size: -
j_call: TRBJ2-2
v_call: TRBV19
d_call: TRBD2

cdr3_nt: TGTGCCAGCAGCCCGGCGGGGGGCGTAGCGGGAGAGTTCTTC
cdr3_aa: CASSPAGGVAGEFF
clone_size: -
j_call: TRBJ2-1
v_call: TRBV7-2
d_call: TRBD2

cdr3_nt: TGTGCCAGCAGCATGATGGCGGGTAGCTCCTACAATGAGCAGCTCTTC
cdr3_aa: CASSMMAGSSYNEQLF
clone_size: -
j_call: TRBJ2-1
v_call: TRBV5-6
d_call: -

cdr3_nt: TGTGCCAGCACCCCAGCGGGAGGCGAGCAGTTCTTC
cdr3_aa: CASTPAGGEQFF
clone_size: -
j_call: TRBJ2-1
v_call: TRBV2
d_call: TRBD2

cdr3_nt: TGCGCCAGCAGCAGAGGCTATGGCTACACCTTC
cdr3_aa: CASSRGYGYTF
clone_size: -
j_call: TRBJ1-2
v_call: TRBV5-1
d_call: -

cdr3_nt: TGTGCCAGCAGCCAATGGACAGGGGAGTCAAATGGCTACACCTTC
cdr3_aa: CASSQWTGESNGYTF
clone_size: -
j_call: TRBJ1-2
v_call: TRBV7-9
d_call: TRBD1

cdr3_nt: TGTGCCAGCGAGGGATCCGGGGGGGCGAACACTGAAGCTTTCTTT
cdr3_aa: CASEGSGGANTEAFF
clone_size: -
j_call: TRBJ1-1
v_call: TRBV25-1
d_call: -

cdr3_nt: TGTGCCAGCAGTTATTATGGAGATGAGCAGTTCTTC
cdr3_aa: CASSYYGDEQFF
clone_size: -
j_call: TRBJ2-1
v_call: TRBV27
d_call: -

cdr3_nt: TGCGCCAGCAGCCAAGAGCCGGGAAAGGACTATGGCTACACCTTC
cdr3_aa: CASSQEPGKDYGYTF
clone_size: -
j_call: TRBJ1-2
v_call: TRBV4-3
d_call: -

cdr3_nt: TGTGCCAGCAGTTACATCCGGGACAGGGGCGTTGAGCAGTTCTTC
cdr3_aa: CASSYIRDRGVEQFF
clone_size: -
j_call: TRBJ2-1
v_call: TRBV6-6
d_call: TRBD1

cdr3_nt: TGTGCCAGCAGTTACCTGGGTTTCGGGGAGCAGTTCTTC
cdr3_aa: CASSYLGFGEQFF
clone_size: -
j_call: TRBJ2-1
v_call: TRBV6-5
d_call: -

cdr3_nt: TGTGCCAGCAGAACCGGACAGGGGGCGACGCACAGGGTATACAATGAGCAGTTCTTC
cdr3_aa: CASRTGQGATHRVYNEQFF
clone_size: -
j_call: TRBJ2-1
v_call: TRBV2
d_call: TRBD1

cdr3_nt: TGTGCCAGCAGTCCAGGGACAGTAAACACCGGGGAGCTGTTTTTT
cdr3_aa: CASSPGTVNTGELFF
clone_size: few
j_call: TRBJ2-2
v_call: TRBV6-5
d_call: TRBD1

cdr3_nt: TGTGCCAGCAGCTTGCTGGGACAGTCCAATCAGCCCCAGCATTTT
cdr3_aa: CASSLLGQSNQPQHF
clone_size: -
j_call: TRBJ1-5
v_call: TRBV5-6
d_call: TRBD1

cdr3_nt: TGTGCCAGCAGCTCTAGAGGGAGCGGTGAAGACTACAATGAGCAGTTCTTC
cdr3_aa: CASSSRGSGEDYNEQFF
clone_size: -
j_call: TRBJ2-1
v_call: TRBV11-2
d_call: -

cdr3_nt: TGTGCCAGCAGCTTAACAGCGGGGTACACAGATACGCAGTATTTT
cdr3_aa: CASSLTAGYTDTQYF
clone_size: -
j_call: TRBJ2-3
v_call: TRBV7-2
d_call: TRBD2

cdr3_nt: TGTGCCAGCAGCCAGGCTGACAGGGGGGAGCAGCCCCAGCATTTT
cdr3_aa: CASSQADRGEQPQHF
clone_size: -
j_call: TRBJ1-5
v_call: TRBV4-2
d_call: TRBD1

cdr3_nt: TGTGCCAGCAGCCAAGTCAGGCAGATGAATGGCTACACCTTC
cdr3_aa: CASSQVRQMNGYTF
clone_size: -
j_call: TRBJ1-2
v_call: TRBV14
d_call: -

cdr3_nt: TGTGCCAGCAGGGGGGGGGTACACTCCTCTGGAAACACCATATATTTT
cdr3_aa: CASRGGVHSSGNTIYF
clone_size: -
j_call: TRBJ1-3
v_call: TRBV2
d_call: -

cdr3_nt: TGTGCCAGTATGAAATCGGGGAACACTGAAGCTTTCTTT
cdr3_aa: CASMKSGNTEAFF
clone_size: once
j_call: TRBJ1-1
v_call: TRBV19
d_call: -

cdr3_nt: TGTGCCAGCCGTAGTAGAGCTGGTGAAAAACTGTTTTTT
cdr3_aa: CASRSRAGEKLFF
clone_size: -
j_call: TRBJ1-4
v_call: TRBV2
d_call: -

cdr3_nt: TGCGCCAGCAGCCTTGGAGGGACGAGCTCCTACGAGCAGTACTTC
cdr3_aa: CASSLGGTSSYEQYF
clone_size: -
j_call: TRBJ2-7
v_call: TRBV5-1
d_call: -

cdr3_nt: TGTGCCAGTAGTAGGTTAACAGGATCGGTAGAAAAACTGTTTTTT
cdr3_aa: CASSRLTGSVEKLFF
clone_size: -
j_call: TRBJ1-4
v_call: TRBV19
d_call: -

cdr3_nt: TGTGCCAGCAGTGAATCCGGGAGCTCCTACGAGCAGTACTTC
cdr3_aa: CASSESGSSYEQYF
clone_size: -
j_call: TRBJ2-7
v_call: TRBV6-1
d_call: -

cdr3_nt: TGCGCCAGCATTCAGGCCCTGACAGGGGGCAAAGGCTACTACAATGAGCAGTTCTTC
cdr3_aa: CASIQALTGGKGYYNEQFF
clone_size: -
j_call: TRBJ2-1
v_call: TRBV10-2
d_call: TRBD1

cdr3_nt: TGTGCCAGCAGTCTCATCGGGGGGGGAAGGGGGACCCAGTACTTC
cdr3_aa: CASSLIGGGRGTQYF
clone_size: -
j_call: TRBJ2-5
v_call: TRBV27
d_call: TRBD2

cdr3_nt: TGTGCCAGCATATTTGACAGGGGCTCCTACAATGAGCAGTTCTTC
cdr3_aa: CASIFDRGSYNEQFF
clone_size: -
j_call: TRBJ2-1
v_call: TRBV28
d_call: TRBD1

cdr3_nt: TGTGCCAGCAGTCCGGGACAGGGGGCCGGGGAGCTGTTTTTT
cdr3_aa: CASSPGQGAGELFF
clone_size: once
j_call: TRBJ2-2
v_call: TRBV6-5
d_call: TRBD1

cdr3_nt: TGTGCCAGCGGGGACAGGGAGAGCTCCTATAATTCACCCCTCCACTTT
cdr3_aa: CASGDRESSYNSPLHF
clone_size: -
j_call: TRBJ1-6
v_call: TRBV9
d_call: TRBD1

cdr3_nt: TGCGCCAGCAGTGAGACCGGGGGGGCCTCCTACAATGAGCAGTTCTTC
cdr3_aa: CASSETGGASYNEQFF
clone_size: once
j_call: TRBJ2-1
v_call: TRBV10-2
d_call: TRBD2